These 19 T cell receptor beta chains came from one sample sequenced in a study of CD8 T cells in Susac syndrome. After extraction with the RNeasy kit, 0.5 to 1 ug of the RNA was reverse transcribed using random hexamers. Via MiXCR, TCRdb re-called the immunoSEQ multiplex PCR reads, giving one row per CDR3 protein. This sample yields some 99,000 distinct CDR3 sequences, of which over 90% are seen a single time; 0.3% belongs to the top ten. Sequencing was done on a sample of CD4+ T cells from PBMCs. The source of these receptors is a human donor with Susac syndrome.

The J gene is TRBJ2-3, the V gene TRBV25-1; 9 bases are a match to TRBD2. The CDR3 totals 15 residues. The germline V gene has CDR1 MGHDK and CDR2 SYGVNS. V lost 6 bases and J lost 2; bases outside the gene matches: 6. CDR3 nucleotide sequence: TGTGCCAGCAGATCCGCGGGGGGGTACACAGATACGCAGTATTTT. Amino acids: CASRSAGGYTDTQYF.

The V and J genes are TRBV29-1 and TRBJ1-5, with TRBD1 identical over 7 bases. Germline loops: CDR1 SQVTM, CDR2 ANQGSEA. V trimming: 4 bases; J trimming: 6 bases; junction bases outside the gene matches: 6. This CDR3 spans 13 amino acids. The CDR3 region has the DNA TGCAGCGTTGCAGGGGGAATATCTCAGCCCCAGCATTTT. This codes for CSVAGGISQPQHF.

The rearrangement joins TRBV28 to TRBJ1-6; D not certain. The CDR3 is made up of 14 amino acids. Germline V gives CDR1 MDHEN, CDR2 SYDVKM. V was trimmed by 3 bases and J by 0 bases, leaving 3 bases between them. The CDR3 sequence is CASSFSSYNSPLHF. As DNA, the CDR3 is TGTGCCAGCAGTTTCAGCTCCTATAATTCACCCCTCCACTTT.

The chain carries TRBV28 and TRBJ2-7, with D unclear. Trimming shortened V by 6 bases and J by 0 bases, and 12 bases separated the two germline ends. The CDR3 runs to 14 residues. From germline, CDR1 is MDHEN and CDR2 SYDVKM. CDR3 region: CASSFPQSSYEQYF. In nucleotides, the CDR3 is TGTGCCAGCAGCTTCCCTCAAAGCTCCTACGAGCAGTACTTC.

The V call is TRBV19, the J call TRBJ2-7, with D possibly matching TRBD2 (5 bases). V lost 5 bases, J lost 2 bases, and 10 bases lay in between. This CDR3 region has 13 residues. The germline gives CDR1 LNHDA, CDR2 SQIVND (reference sequence). The CDR3 here is CASSGGPTYEQYF. The CDR3, as DNA: TGTGCCAGTAGTGGCGGGCCGACCTACGAGCAGTACTTC.

The rearrangement uses TRBV5-6 and TRBJ2-7; D remains ambiguous. V lost 2 bases and J lost 0, with 9 bases in between. Germline V gives CDR1 SGHDT, CDR2 YYEEEE. This CDR3 comprises 14 residues. DNA for the CDR3: TGTGCCAGCAGCTTCCCCGAGTTCTCCTACGAGCAGTACTTC. This codes for CASSFPEFSYEQYF.

The chain has TRBV2 and TRBJ2-1, with a weak D call TRBD2 (6 bases). CDR3 size: 14 residues. Germline lookup yields CDR1 SNHLY and CDR2 FYNNEI. Trimming left V 0 bases short and J 12 bases short, with 15 bases between. The CDR3 here is CASSEAAGGSGQFF. The DNA for the CDR3 is TGTGCCAGCAGTGAAGCAGCTGGGGGGTCCGGGCAGTTCTTC.

This chain joins TRBV6-5 and TRBJ1-1; D not certain. V was trimmed by 6 bases and J by 2 bases, leaving 4 bases between them. Germline values: CDR1 MNHEY, CDR2 SVGAGI. The CDR3 sequence is 11 residues long. The CDR3 region has the DNA TGTGCCAGCAGAATTAACACTGAAGCTTTCTTT. The encoded protein is CASRINTEAFF.

V and J are TRBV20-1 and TRBJ2-2; 8 bases align to TRBD1. This CDR3 spans 14 amino acids. V gave up 6 bases and J gave up 0 bases; unmatched junction bases: 3. Germline lookup yields CDR1 DFQATT and CDR2 SNEGSKA (reference sequence). In DNA, the CDR3 is TGCAGTGCCCGGACAGGGACGAACACCGGGGAGCTGTTTTTT. This encodes CSARTGTNTGELFF.

This clonotype occurred once. The chain recombines TRBV11-1 with TRBJ2-5; TRBD1 or TRBD2 may be the D gene (6 bases each). CDR3 length: 12 residues. Germline V gives CDR1 SGHAT, CDR2 FQDESV (reference sequence). Trimming pared 5 bases from V and 6 bases from J, leaving 10 bases between. CDR3 region: CASSPGAQTQYF. DNA of the CDR3: TGTGCCAGCAGCCCGGGGGCACAGACCCAGTACTTC.

This chain joins TRBV7-9 and TRBJ2-4; D gene unclear. This CDR3 has 15 residues. In germline, CDR1 is SEHNR, CDR2 FQNEAQ (reference sequence). Trimming pared 4 bases from V and 0 bases from J, leaving 10 bases between. The CDR3 here is CASSSSTTAKNIQYF. The CDR3 region has the DNA TGTGCCAGCAGCTCCTCGACGACAGCCAAAAACATTCAGTACTTC.

This chain links TRBV6-4 with TRBJ2-1; 10 bases align to TRBD2. CDR3 length: 15 residues. V lost 5 bases, J lost 6 bases, and 7 bases stayed unmatched. Germline lookup yields CDR1 MRHNA and CDR2 SNTAGT. This chain's CDR3 is CASSSAGGPINEQFF. The CDR3, as DNA: TGTGCCAGCAGTTCAGCGGGGGGGCCTATCAATGAGCAGTTCTTC.

The chain carries TRBV20-1 and TRBJ1-5; perhaps TRBD1 as D (5 bases). The CDR3 has 13 amino acids. Germline assignment: CDR1 DFQATT and CDR2 SNEGSKA (reference sequence). V dropped 1 base and J dropped 4 bases, with 8 bases sitting between them. The CDR3 region is CSARVSGNQPQHF. The CDR3, as DNA: TGCAGTGCTAGAGTGTCAGGGAATCAGCCCCAGCATTTT.

The V gene is TRBV6-5, the J gene TRBJ1-1; D unresolved. The CDR3 loop spans 15 amino acids. CDR1 and CDR2 (germline): MNHEY, SVGAGI. V was trimmed by 4 bases and J by 5 bases, leaving 17 bases between them. The CDR3 DNA reads TGTGCCAGCAGTTCCCTCTCCTCCGGGAGGACTGAAGCTTTCTTT. It specifies CASSSLSSGRTEAFF.

The chain employs TRBV29-1 and TRBJ2-4, with 9 nucleotides matching TRBD1. CDR1 is SQVTM and CDR2 is ANQGSEA in the germline V gene. The length of the CDR3 is 13 residues. V lost 6 bases and J lost 8; bases outside the gene matches: 8. This CDR3 reads CSVSTGGEDIQYF. The CDR3 coding sequence is TGCAGCGTATCGACAGGGGGGGAGGACATTCAGTACTTC.

The chain combines TRBV15 with TRBJ2-1; 8 bases are shared with TRBD2. V was clipped by 3 bases and J by 8 bases; unmatched bases: 15. CDR1 and CDR2 from the germline V gene are LNHNV and YYDKDF (reference sequence). This CDR3 is built from 17 residues. CDR3 coding DNA: TGTGCCACCAGCAGCTTGCGTTCTCGGGGGGGCCTCTATGAGCAGTTCTTC. It translates to CATSSLRSRGGLYEQFF.

This clonotype was picked up one time. In DNA, the CDR3 is TGTGCCAGCAGCCCTGGACTAGCGGCCTCGAGAGGCGGGGAGCTGTTTTTT. Its protein is CASSPGLAASRGGELFF. This chain joins TRBV3-1 and TRBJ2-2, with 10 bases matching TRBD2. Germline V gene sequence: CDR1 LGHDT, CDR2 YNNKEL (reference sequence). V shed 4 bases, J shed 7 bases, and the junction held 12 bases outside the gene matches. CDR3 length equals 17 residues.

A single count supports this clonotype. V gene TRBV28 combines with J gene TRBJ1-3; D remains ambiguous. The CDR3 covers 14 residues. In germline, CDR1 is MDHEN, CDR2 SYDVKM. The V gene lost 3 bases and the J gene lost 3 bases, with 9 bases spanning the gap. The CDR3 bases are TGTGCCAGCAGTTTCGGTTCAGATGGAAACACCATATATTTT. Amino acids: CASSFGSDGNTIYF. Based on the CDR3 plus reference TRBV28 and TRBJ1-3, the full variable domain is DVKVTQSSRYLVKRTGEKVFLECVQDMDHENMFWYRQDPGLGLRLIYFSYDVKMKEKGDIPEGYSVSREKKERFSLILESASTNQTSMYLCASSFGSDGNTIYFGEGSWLTVV.

The rearrangement links TRBV2 to TRBJ2-1; TRBD1 aligns across 7 bases. CDR3 length: 12 residues. The V and J ends lost 10 bases and 9 bases, in that order; junction bases with no gene match: 9. Germline values: CDR1 SNHLY, CDR2 FYNNEI. CDR3 coding DNA: TGTGCCACCATTCACAGGGGTGGTGAGCAGTTCTTC. Translation gives CATIHRGGEQFF.